What follows is one T cell receptor beta chain and its context. Its target is not known. The sample belongs to a study of T cells expressing NK-cell markers. Turning to the study itself: Eight donors were sequenced, seven testing HCMV-seropositive and one testing seronegative.

Notes on the study in general: Among CD8+ T cells from over 5 donors, dominant NKG2C+ clonotypes accounted for roughly 1.0-8%.

The germline V gene encodes CDR1 SGHTA and CDR2 FQGNSA. The CDR3 consists of 18 residues. In generating TCR beta cDNA, 5'RACE template switching with UMIs was used. From its re-call of the 5' RACE reads, TCRdb lists each CDR3 protein once, without DNA. The sample table includes 350,000 to 450,000 distinct CDR3 sequences. Sequenced material: blood T cells: a sorted CD56 or NKG2C T cell subset, CD4+ or CD8+ T cells, or bulk PBMC T cells (not recorded which). This chain uses TRBV7-2 with TRBJ2-5; TCRdb outputs TRBD2, but without DNA this stays unchecked. This clonotype was sampled from a man between 18 and 69 years old in good health. The CDR3 sequence: CASSLARSSGGWAETQYF.